This TCR beta chain comes out of a study of T cells in localized non-small cell lung cancer (TCRdb year 2020). With regard to the full study: T cell repertoires of 236 early-stage NSCLC patients were analyzed, with tumors being compared against uninvolved tumor-adjacent lungs. The cohort comprised roughly 220 treatment-naïve NSCLC patients with resected, localized lung tumors. The mean age of the NSCLC patients was under 70 years, with 120 to 150 men and around 100 women.

The paper's findings and limits, for the study overall: Uninvolved tumor-adjacent lung showed the highest T cell clonality, higher than tumor, which suggests more focused antigenic responses in the uninvolved tumor-adjacent lung. Higher blood T cell density associated with longer overall survival, while higher adjacent-lung clonality associated with shorter survival. Because of the exploratory design, TCR variables were selected using unadjusted p-values without false-discovery rate correction. Because multi-region tumor sequencing was not done, intratumor heterogeneity could not be ruled out. Of the top 100 tumor clones, a median of approximately 60 were detected in paired uninvolved adjacent lung; 28 were also among that lung's top 100.

V is shortened by 1 base, J by 4 bases, and the region joining them spans 2 bases. The CDR3 spans 12 residues, from the cysteine through the phenylalanine. Only the CDR3 DNA is retained, 36 bases long and in frame from the first base. CDR1 and CDR2 were assigned from the germline V gene as MDHEN and SYDVKM. At diagnosis, tumor, uninvolved tumor-adjacent lung and peripheral blood were collected and then preserved as a mix of FFPE and fresh-frozen material. Blood samples were analyzed as peripheral blood mononuclear cells for TCR repertoire profiling. With regard to this clone: Its antigen remains unidentified. No clone much larger than this one lies a single base away; base qualities are absent.

The immunoSEQ Assay was used to sequence TCR beta CDR3 regions from DNA. The original methods were these. To compute T cell density, TCR beta template counts were normalized to usable DNA, which was estimated by amplifying housekeeping genes. Richness was estimated using the preseqR package, with extrapolation to 400,000 templates for PBMC samples and to 120,000 templates for tissue samples. Clonality was defined as one minus Pielou's evenness. Tissue-enriched TCRs were identified by differential abundance testing using productive amino-acid clonotypes, minimum total count 5 and alpha 0.1. Repertoire overlap between compartments was quantified with the Jaccard Index and Morisita Overlap Index. GLIPH grouped TCR beta CDR3s together with public tetramer-defined viral CDR3s, and a viral motif had to include at least three viral sequences and also show V-gene enrichment. TCRdb limited this immuneACCESS table to in-frame rearrangements with V and J called. A share of clones is missing; checked studies link under half to unresolved V genes, and the rest is unexplained. For V, J and clone size, that table is used; D and trimming come from the DNA. In all, the sample holds 50,000 to 70,000 clones, and approximately 90% of those were seen once. 15% to 20% of the sample is held by the ten biggest clonotypes.

Recombination connected TRBV28 to TRBJ1-3; no D gene can be assigned with confidence. This TCR came from a man aged 40 to 70 with stage I lung adenocarcinoma. The sequences come from peripheral blood, collected before any cancer treatment. The bases read TGTGCCAGCAGTTTATACGGAAACACCATATATTTT. The translation is CASSLYGNTIYF. The full variable domain, completed from the reference TRBV28 and TRBJ1-3 proteins outside the CDR3, reads DVKVTQSSRYLVKRTGEKVFLECVQDMDHENMFWYRQDPGLGLRLIYFSYDVKMKEKGDIPEGYSVSREKKERFSLILESASTNQTSMYLCASSLYGNTIYFGEGSWLTVV.